One and the same sample provided the 14 T cell receptor beta chains below, sequenced in a study of beta chain features in type 1 diabetes. The isolated RNA, all of it, was reverse transcribed, so expressed TCRB transcripts were what got sequenced. Here immunoSEQ multiplex PCR was the method, and the copy in TCRdb shows in-frame clones only, minus some. Of 350,000 to 450,000 clones in the sample, around 13% were seen once. The sequencing input was naive CD4+ T cells from blood. Receptor source: a man aged 30 to 39 in good health.

This clone was observed a handful of times. V usage is TRBV7-2 and J usage is TRBJ1-2; weak D call: TRBD1 (5 bases). The CDR3 runs 16 residues. The germline V and J ends were trimmed by 4 bases and 4 bases, with 19 bases remaining between them. Looked up from germline, CDR1 is SGHTA and CDR2 is FQGNSA. The CDR3: CASSSQMSGTTYGYTF. As DNA, the CDR3 is TGTGCCAGCAGCTCACAAATGAGCGGGACTACCTATGGCTACACCTTC.

V is TRBV13 and J is TRBJ2-5; no clear D gene. The V end was cut by 6 bases, the J end by 4 bases, with 12 bases between. Germline V CDR1 and CDR2: PRHDT, FYEKMQ (reference sequence). The CDR3 sequence is 13 residues long. The CDR3: CASRATGGETQYF. CDR3 sequence (DNA): TGTGCCAGCAGAGCTACGGGCGGAGAGACCCAGTACTTC.

The V and J genes are TRBV27 and TRBJ2-3, with 12 bases matching TRBD2. The CDR3 sequence is 14 residues long. CDR1 is MNHEY, CDR2 SMNVEV, per germline (reference sequence). With 4 bases clipped from V and 13 bases from J, the junction kept 9 bases outside the gene matches. This chain's CDR3 is CASSSGLAGTIEYF. The CDR3 DNA is TGTGCCAGCAGTTCAGGACTAGCGGGGACTATAGAGTATTTT.

V and J are TRBV19 and TRBJ2-6; D is unclear. This CDR3 is built from 17 residues. Deletions cut 1 base from V and 4 bases from J, with 14 bases between. Germline loops: CDR1 LNHDA, CDR2 SQIVND (reference sequence). Written as DNA, the CDR3 is TGTGCCAGTAGTATAGTTAACGATCTCTTGGGGGCCAACGTCCTGACTTTC. Translation gives CASSIVNDLLGANVLTF. The full variable domain, in which reference TRBV19 and TRBJ2-6 provide the parts outside the CDR3, is DGGITQSPKYLFRKEGQNVTLSCEQNLNHDAMYWYRQDPGQGLRLIYYSQIVNDFQKGDIAEGYSVSREKKESFPLTVTSAQKNPTAFYLCASSIVNDLLGANVLTFGAGSRLTVL.

For this clone: This may arise from a read error, as a much more abundant clone is one base away. J is TRBJ2-3 and V is TRBV5-4; TRBD2 aligns across 11 bases. The CDR3 totals 15 residues. Germline-derived CDR1 and CDR2 are SGHNT and YYREEE (reference sequence). The ends lost 4 bases at V and 1 base at J; junction bases unmatched: 2. CDR3: CASSLGLAGTDTQYF. The CDR3, as DNA: TGTGCCAGCAGCCTGGGACTAGCGGGCACAGATACGCAGTATTTT.

The chain couples TRBV20-1 to TRBJ2-5; D is unresolved. Trimming stripped 6 bases from V and 2 bases from J, with 4 bases between. The length of the CDR3 is 10 residues. Germline V gene data show CDR1 as DFQATT and CDR2 as SNEGSKA (reference sequence). Written as DNA, the CDR3 is TGCAGTGCCCAGCAAGAGACCCAGTACTTC. Its translation is CSAQQETQYF.

The chain recombines TRBV27 with TRBJ1-1; no clear D gene. Trimming removed 5 bases at V and 0 bases at J, with 7 bases between. Germline values: CDR1 MNHEY, CDR2 SMNVEV (reference sequence). The CDR3 totals 13 residues. This CDR3 is CASSGTLNTEAFF. The CDR3 DNA follows: TGTGCCAGCAGTGGCACATTGAACACTGAAGCTTTCTTT.

The sample holds one count of this clone. This chain connects TRBV2 to TRBJ2-3, with D tentatively TRBD2 (7 bases). CDR1 is SNHLY and CDR2 is FYNNEI in the germline V gene. The CDR3 contains 13 residues. This CDR3 is CANRGAATDTQYF. CDR3 in DNA: TGTGCTAACCGGGGGGCCGCCACAGATACGCAGTATTTT.

This clone appeared a few times. The chain couples TRBV29-1 to TRBJ2-1, with D possibly being TRBD1 or TRBD2 (5 bases each). Looked up from germline, CDR1 is SQVTM and CDR2 is ANQGSEA. Between the trimmed V and J ends, which lost 5 bases and 0 bases, there was a span of 11 bases. The length of the CDR3 is 14 residues. CDR3: CSVTGTDSYNEQFF. Here the CDR3 DNA reads TGCAGCGTTACCGGGACGGACTCCTACAATGAGCAGTTCTTC.

The chain uses TRBV4-3 and TRBJ2-3, with D possibly being TRBD2 (5 bases). V lost 1 base and J lost 4, with 6 bases in between. The CDR3 runs to 13 residues. Germline V gene sequence: CDR1 LGHNA, CDR2 YSLEER. The CDR3 is CASSQAGADTQYF. Here the CDR3 DNA reads TGCGCCAGCAGCCAAGCCGGGGCAGATACGCAGTATTTT.

The chain recombines TRBV13 with TRBJ1-1; D gene ambiguous. Germline V gene sequence: CDR1 PRHDT, CDR2 FYEKMQ (reference sequence). The CDR3 spans 14 residues. With 7 bases removed from V and 1 base from J, the gap between germline ends came to 13 bases. CDR3 sequence: CASTREQRNTEAFF. Written as DNA, the CDR3 is TGTGCCAGCACCCGAGAACAGAGGAACACTGAAGCTTTCTTT.

The chain is built from TRBV5-1 and TRBJ2-3; the D gene is possibly TRBD1 (6 bases). CDR3 length: 16 amino acids. V lost 0 bases, J lost 4 bases, and 15 bases lay in between. Germline V gene lookup returns CDR1 SGHRS and CDR2 YFSETQ. CDR3 amino acids: CASSLEGRRGADTQYF. In DNA, the CDR3 is TGCGCCAGCAGCTTGGAGGGTCGCAGGGGTGCAGATACGCAGTATTTT.

V usage is TRBV9 and J usage is TRBJ2-2; 10 bases match TRBD2. The CDR3 spans 17 residues. Germline loops: CDR1 SGDLS, CDR2 YYNGEE. Unmatched junction bases numbered 11, after V lost 4 bases and J lost 5 bases. As DNA, the CDR3 is TGTGCCAGCAGCCTTTTGCGGGCTAGCGGGAGTACCGGGGAGCTGTTTTTT. Translating it yields CASSLLRASGSTGELFF.

The chain joins TRBV30 to TRBJ2-3; D unclear. Trimming removed 0 bases from V and 8 bases from J, with 15 bases in between. CDR1 is GTSNPN, CDR2 SVGIG, per germline (reference sequence). This CDR3 is built from 14 residues. CDR3 sequence: CAWSVQSFGSTQYF. The DNA of the CDR3 is TGTGCCTGGAGTGTACAAAGCTTTGGTAGTACGCAGTATTTT.